The present T cell receptor beta chain was sequenced within a study of T cells in Graves' hyperthyroidism and ophthalmopathy. General observations from the study: From stable hyperthyroidism, ophthalmopathy was set apart by a 13 V-J model. Most expanded thyroid clonotypes above 0.001 also appeared in blood.

Regions amplified from RNA transcripts were the TCR beta CDR3 regions. The primer set for the first-round RT-PCR of the TCR CDR3 was HTBI. TCRdb re-called the multiplex PCR reads through MiXCR, storing one row per CDR3 protein. The data hold 540,000 or so distinct CDR3 sequences, with less than 20% observed a single time. This clonotype was seen ten or more times. Its target is unknown. Trimming took 8 bases from V and 0 from J, leaving 10 bases between them. CDR1 is MNHNS and CDR2 is SASEGT in the germline V gene. The CDR3 runs to 14 residues. The gene calls are TRBV6-1 and TRBJ1-4, with unresolved D. Sequencing was performed on blood. This receptor was taken from a woman aged 25 to 45 with Graves' hyperthyroidism. The CDR3 coding sequence is TGTGCCAGCGGCAAGTTGGCAACTAATGAAAAACTGTTTTTT. Translating gives CASGKLATNEKLFF.